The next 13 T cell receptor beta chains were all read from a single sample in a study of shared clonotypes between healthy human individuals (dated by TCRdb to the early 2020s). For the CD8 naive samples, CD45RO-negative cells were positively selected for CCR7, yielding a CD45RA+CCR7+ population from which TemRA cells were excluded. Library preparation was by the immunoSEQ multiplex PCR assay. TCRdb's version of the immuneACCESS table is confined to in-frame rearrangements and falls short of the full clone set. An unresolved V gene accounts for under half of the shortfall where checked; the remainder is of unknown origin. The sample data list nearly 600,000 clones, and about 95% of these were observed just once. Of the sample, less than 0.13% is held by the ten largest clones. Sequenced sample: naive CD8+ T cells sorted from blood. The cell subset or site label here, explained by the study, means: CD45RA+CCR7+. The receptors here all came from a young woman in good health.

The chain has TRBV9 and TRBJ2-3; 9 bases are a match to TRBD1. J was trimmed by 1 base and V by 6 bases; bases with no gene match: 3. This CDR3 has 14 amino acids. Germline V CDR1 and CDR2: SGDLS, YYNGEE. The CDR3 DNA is TGTGCCAGCAACGGACAGGGGCGCACAGATACGCAGTATTTT. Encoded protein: CASNGQGRTDTQYF. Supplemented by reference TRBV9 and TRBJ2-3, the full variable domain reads DSGVTQTPKHLITATGQRVTLRCSPRSGDLSVYWYQQSLDQGLQFLIQYYNGEERAKGNILERFSAQQFPDLHSELNLSSLELGDSALYFCASNGQGRTDTQYFGPGTRLTVL.

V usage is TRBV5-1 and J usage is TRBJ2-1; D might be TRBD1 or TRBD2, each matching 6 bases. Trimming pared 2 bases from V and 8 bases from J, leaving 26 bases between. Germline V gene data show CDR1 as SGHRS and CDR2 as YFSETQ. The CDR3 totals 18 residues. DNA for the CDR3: TGCGCCAGCAGCTTTGGGGGCGCTAGCGCCAGTTATAGGGATGAGCAGTTCTTC. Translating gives CASSFGGASASYRDEQFF.

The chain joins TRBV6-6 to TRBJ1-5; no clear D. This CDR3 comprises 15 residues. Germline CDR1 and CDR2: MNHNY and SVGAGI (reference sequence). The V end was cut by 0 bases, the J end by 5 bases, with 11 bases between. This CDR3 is CASSYSNSIYQPQHF. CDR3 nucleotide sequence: TGTGCCAGCAGTTACTCGAACAGCATTTATCAGCCCCAGCATTTT.

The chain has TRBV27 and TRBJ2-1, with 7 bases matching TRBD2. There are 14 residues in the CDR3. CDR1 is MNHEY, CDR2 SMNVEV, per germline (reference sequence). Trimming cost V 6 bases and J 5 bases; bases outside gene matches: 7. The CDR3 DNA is TGTGCCAGCAGGACAGCGGGAACACACAATGAGCAGTTCTTC. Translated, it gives CASRTAGTHNEQFF.

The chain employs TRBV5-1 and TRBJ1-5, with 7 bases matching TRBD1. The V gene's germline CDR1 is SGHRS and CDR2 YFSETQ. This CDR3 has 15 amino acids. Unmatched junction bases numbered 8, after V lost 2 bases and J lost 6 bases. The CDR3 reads CASSFEGGVGQPQHF. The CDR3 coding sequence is TGCGCCAGCAGCTTCGAAGGGGGCGTTGGTCAGCCCCAGCATTTT.

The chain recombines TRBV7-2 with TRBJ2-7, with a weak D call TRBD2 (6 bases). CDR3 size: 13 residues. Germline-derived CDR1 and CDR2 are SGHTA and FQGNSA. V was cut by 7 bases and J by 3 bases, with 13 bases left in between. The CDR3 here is CASTTTRGYEQYF. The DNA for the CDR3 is TGTGCCAGCACTACGACGCGGGGCTACGAGCAGTACTTC.

CDR3 protein: CASRVTVSYNEQFF. The CDR3 DNA reads as TGTGCCAGCAGGGTAACCGTCTCCTACAATGAGCAGTTCTTC. The genes are TRBV2 and TRBJ2-1; no definite D call. CDR1 and CDR2 from the germline V gene are SNHLY and FYNNEI. The CDR3 consists of 14 residues. Trimming pared 6 bases from V and 0 bases from J, leaving 9 bases between.

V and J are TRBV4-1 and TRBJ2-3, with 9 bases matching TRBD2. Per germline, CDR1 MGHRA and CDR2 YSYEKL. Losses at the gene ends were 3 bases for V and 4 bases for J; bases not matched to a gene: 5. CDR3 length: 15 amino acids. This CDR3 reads CASSHLAGVADTQYF. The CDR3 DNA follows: TGCGCCAGCAGCCACTTAGCGGGAGTCGCAGATACGCAGTATTTT.

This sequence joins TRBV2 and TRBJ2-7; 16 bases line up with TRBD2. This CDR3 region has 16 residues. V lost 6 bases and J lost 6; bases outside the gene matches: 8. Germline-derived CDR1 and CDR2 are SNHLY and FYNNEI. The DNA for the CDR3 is TGTGCCAGCAGGGCCGGGACTAGCGGGAGGGCCAGCGAGCAGTACTTC. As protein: CASRAGTSGRASEQYF.

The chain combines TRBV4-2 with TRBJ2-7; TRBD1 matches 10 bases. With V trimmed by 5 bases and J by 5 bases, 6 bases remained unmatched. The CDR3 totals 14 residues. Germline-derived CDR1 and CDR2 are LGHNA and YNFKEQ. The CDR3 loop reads CASSNRDRGDEQYF. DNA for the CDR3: TGTGCCAGCAGCAACCGGGACAGGGGCGACGAGCAGTACTTC.

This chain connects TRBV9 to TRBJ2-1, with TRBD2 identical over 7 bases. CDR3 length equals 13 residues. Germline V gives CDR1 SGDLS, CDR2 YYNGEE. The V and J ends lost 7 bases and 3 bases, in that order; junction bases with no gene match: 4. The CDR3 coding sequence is TGTGCCAGCGGTTCTAGCGGCTACAATGAGCAGTTCTTC. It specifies CASGSSGYNEQFF.

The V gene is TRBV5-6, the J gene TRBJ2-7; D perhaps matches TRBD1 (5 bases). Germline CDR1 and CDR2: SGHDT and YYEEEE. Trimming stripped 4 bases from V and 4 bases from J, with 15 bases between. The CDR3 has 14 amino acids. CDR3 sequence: CASSQTVRSYEQYF. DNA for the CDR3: TGTGCCAGCAGCCAGACAGTACGCTCATACGAGCAGTACTTC.

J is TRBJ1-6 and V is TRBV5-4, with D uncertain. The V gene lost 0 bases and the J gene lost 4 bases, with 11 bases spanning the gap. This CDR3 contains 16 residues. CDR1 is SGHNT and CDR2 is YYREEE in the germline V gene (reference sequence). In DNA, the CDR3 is TGTGCCAGCAGCTTGGAAGGGAGTGGGTATAATTCACCCCTCCACTTT. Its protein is CASSLEGSGYNSPLHF.